This entry lists 30 T cell receptor beta chains sequenced from one sample in a study of T cells in Graves' hyperthyroidism and ophthalmopathy. TCR beta CDR3 regions were amplified from RNA transcripts. Primed by the HTBI set, a first-round RT-PCR was run on the TCR CDR3. In TCRdb, the multiplex PCR reads were re-called with MiXCR into one record per CDR3 protein. The sample holds about 640,000 distinct CDR3 sequences, around 21% seen once. Sequencing was done on a sample of blood. The receptors stem from a man aged 30 to 45 with Graves' ophthalmopathy.

This chain connects TRBV20-1 to TRBJ1-2; no firm D call. This CDR3 spans 13 amino acids. Germline V lookup: CDR1 DFQATT, CDR2 SNEGSKA (reference sequence). Trimming removed 1 base at V and 4 bases at J, with 10 bases between. CDR3 sequence (DNA): TGCAGTGCTAGAGGGTCAGAATCCTATGGCTACACCTTC. Amino acids: CSARGSESYGYTF.

This clonotype was found a few times. This chain links TRBV4-1 with TRBJ1-2, with D maybe TRBD1 (5 bases). CDR3 length: 16 amino acids. V shed 1 base and J shed 4 bases, with 16 bases lying between them. The germline V gene encodes CDR1 MGHRA and CDR2 YSYEKL. The CDR3 DNA follows: TGCGCCAGCAGCCAAGGTCGGGGGGGATTCGGCTATGGCTACACCTTC. Amino acid sequence: CASSQGRGGFGYGYTF.

This clonotype appeared many times. The CDR3 protein is CASSQGSGASYEQYF. In DNA, the CDR3 is TGTGCCAGCAGCCAGGGCTCTGGGGCGTCCTACGAGCAGTACTTC. The chain joins TRBV4-2 to TRBJ2-7; D may be TRBD1 (5 bases). CDR3 size: 15 residues. Germline CDR1 reads LGHNA; CDR2 reads YNFKEQ. Trimming stripped 3 bases from V and 1 base from J, with 13 bases between.

This clonotype was detected many times. This chain joins TRBV7-2 and TRBJ2-7; D tentatively fits TRBD1 or TRBD2 (5 bases each). The CDR3 runs 18 residues. V lost 0 bases, J lost 1 base, and 19 bases lay in between. Per the germline V gene, CDR1 is SGHTA and CDR2 is FQGNSA. The CDR3, as DNA: TGTGCCAGCAGCTTAGCGGTGGGGGTGAGCGGATTTTCCTACGAGCAGTACTTC. It translates to CASSLAVGVSGFSYEQYF.

The table lists this clonotype with a count of one. The junction does not match germline at one end; this may be a read error. The chain is built from TRBV12-3 or TRBV12-4 and TRBJ2-2; a weak D match, TRBD2 (6 bases). The CDR3 runs to 15 residues. Here the CDR3 reads CASSLAGAGTEELFF. CDR3 coding DNA: TGTGCCAGCAGTTTAGCGGGCGCGGGGACCGAGGAGCTGTTTTTT.

This clonotype was found many times. This chain links TRBV30 with TRBJ2-1, with D possibly matching TRBD2 (5 bases). V was trimmed by 2 bases and J by 7 bases, leaving 12 bases between them. CDR3 length equals 13 residues. From germline, CDR1 is GTSNPN and CDR2 SVGIG (reference sequence). CDR3 DNA: TGTGCCTGGAGTCGTTCTAGCCTTAATGAGCAGTTCTTC. Encoded protein: CAWSRSSLNEQFF.

This clonotype was seen more than once but under ten times. The chain carries TRBV6-5 and TRBJ1-2; D possibly corresponds to TRBD1 (5 bases). The length of the CDR3 is 15 residues. The V gene lost 0 bases and the J gene lost 0 bases, with 8 bases spanning the gap. CDR1 MNHEY and CDR2 SVGAGI come from the germline V gene. This CDR3 reads CASSYSAGTNYGYTF. CDR3 nucleotides: TGTGCCAGCAGTTACTCGGCAGGGACTAACTATGGCTACACCTTC.

This clonotype was observed a few times. The V call is TRBV28, the J call TRBJ2-7, with 14 positions matching TRBD2. Germline V gene sequence: CDR1 MDHEN, CDR2 SYDVKM. J was trimmed by 1 base and V by 6 bases; bases with no gene match: 5. CDR3 length equals 16 residues. CDR3 loop: CASRRGLAGGSYEQYF. DNA of the CDR3: TGTGCCAGCAGGAGAGGACTAGCGGGAGGTTCCTACGAGCAGTACTTC.

The chain joins TRBV14 to TRBJ1-6; D gene uncertain. The CDR3 covers 14 residues. Germline CDR1 and CDR2: SGHDN and FVKESK. V lost 0 bases, J lost 10 bases, and 10 bases lay in between. The CDR3 coding sequence is TGTGCCAGCAGCCAAGAAGCCGCAGCCTCACCCCTCCACTTT. It yields the protein CASSQEAAASPLHF. Full variable domain (outside the CDR3, taken from reference TRBV14 and TRBJ1-6): EAGVTQFPSHSVIEKGQTVTLRCDPISGHDNLYWYRRVMGKEIKFLLHFVKESKQDESGMPNNRFLAERTGGTYSTLKVQPAELEDSGVYFCASSQEAAASPLHFGNGTRLTVT.

The chain recombines TRBV27 with TRBJ2-4; D is unclear. Trimming left V 0 bases short and J 0 bases short, with 9 bases between. CDR3 length: 16 residues. Germline CDR1 MNHEY, CDR2 SMNVEV (reference sequence). DNA for the CDR3: TGTGCCAGCAGTTTATCGGCCCAGGTAGCCAAAAACATTCAGTACTTC. Translated, it gives CASSLSAQVAKNIQYF.

V usage is TRBV4-2 and J usage is TRBJ2-1; D perhaps matches TRBD2 (6 bases). Germline lookup yields CDR1 LGHNA and CDR2 YNFKEQ. The CDR3 is 14 residues long. V was trimmed by 2 bases and J by 8 bases, leaving 13 bases between them. The CDR3 loop reads CASSQRRLGDEQFF. CDR3 nucleotide sequence: TGTGCCAGCAGCCAAAGGAGACTAGGCGATGAGCAGTTCTTC.

This clonotype has at least ten counts. The chain combines TRBV11-2 with TRBJ2-7, with D possibly matching TRBD1 (5 bases). CDR1 is SGHAT and CDR2 is FQNNGV in the germline V gene. The CDR3 spans 15 residues. V lost 3 bases and J 2 bases, leaving 14 bases between the germline ends. The CDR3 is CASSFPGQLAYEQYF. In nucleotides, the CDR3 is TGTGCCAGCAGCTTCCCTGGACAACTCGCCTACGAGCAGTACTTC.

The sample holds a few counts of this clonotype. This chain connects TRBV5-1 to TRBJ2-3; 11 bases map to TRBD1. V trimming: 0 bases; J trimming: 4 bases; junction bases outside the gene matches: 7. Germline V gene data show CDR1 as SGHRS and CDR2 as YFSETQ. CDR3 length: 17 amino acids. The CDR3 coding sequence is TGCGCCAGCAGCTTGGCCGGGACAGGGGGTAGGGCAGATACGCAGTATTTT. Amino acids: CASSLAGTGGRADTQYF.

The rearrangement joins TRBV6-1 to TRBJ1-4; 7 positions match TRBD1. J lost 7 bases, V lost 7 bases, and 9 bases had no gene match. In germline, CDR1 is MNHNS, CDR2 SASEGT. The CDR3 loop spans 14 amino acids. The CDR3 DNA reads TGTGCCAGCATAGAAGGGGGCGCAGGTGAAAAACTGTTTTTT. Protein sequence: CASIEGGAGEKLFF.

This clonotype has a handful of counts. The CDR3 loop is CAWSVPRTRTYEQYF. The CDR3 region has the DNA TGTGCCTGGAGTGTTCCCCGGACACGGACCTACGAGCAGTACTTC. This sequence joins TRBV30 and TRBJ2-7; possibly TRBD1 for D (5 bases). The CDR3 consists of 15 residues. Trimming pared 0 bases from V and 2 bases from J, leaving 14 bases between. Germline CDR1 reads GTSNPN; CDR2 reads SVGIG (reference sequence).

The chain uses TRBV6-1 and TRBJ1-2; 8 positions agree with TRBD1. The CDR3 extends over 14 amino acids. Germline loops: CDR1 MNHNS, CDR2 SASEGT. Germline trimming cut 5 bases from V and 4 bases from J; bases unmatched to any gene: 6. CDR3 nucleotide sequence: TGTGCCAGCAGTCCCGACAGGGGAAGCTATGGCTACACCTTC. Amino acids: CASSPDRGSYGYTF.

In this sample, this clonotype turned up a few times. V gene TRBV19 combines with J gene TRBJ1-1, with D maybe TRBD1 (5 bases). The V end lost 7 bases, the J end lost 5 bases, and 11 bases lay between the germline ends. The CDR3 consists of 12 residues. CDR1 is LNHDA and CDR2 is SQIVND in the germline V gene (reference sequence). CDR3 coding DNA: TGTGCCAGTACATTCGAGGGGACTGAAGCTTTCTTT. Amino acid sequence: CASTFEGTEAFF.

In this sample, this clonotype turned up many times. CDR3 nucleotides: TGTGCCACCAGGATGGGGGAGATGAGAGAGACCCAGTACTTC. This translates into CATRMGEMRETQYF. The J gene is TRBJ2-5, the V gene TRBV10-3; D tentatively fits TRBD1 or TRBD2 (5 bases each). CDR3 length: 14 residues. Germline V gene lookup returns CDR1 ENHRY and CDR2 SYGVKD. V shed 10 bases and J shed 4 bases, with 19 bases lying between them.

The V and J genes are TRBV18 and TRBJ1-1, with D perhaps matching TRBD1 (5 bases). Germline V gene sequence: CDR1 KGHSH, CDR2 LQKENI. Trimming cost V 3 bases and J 4 bases, with 12 bases left between them. The CDR3 has 14 residues. CDR3 loop: CASSPGTVATEAFF. CDR3 DNA: TGTGCCAGCTCACCCGGGACTGTGGCCACTGAAGCTTTCTTT.

This clonotype was recorded at least ten times. The rearrangement links TRBV2 to TRBJ1-1; D is possibly TRBD1 (5 bases). This CDR3 spans 14 amino acids. CDR1 and CDR2 (germline): SNHLY, FYNNEI. The germline V and J ends were trimmed by 7 bases and 1 base, with 13 bases remaining between them. The CDR3 sequence is CASMGRGGNTEAFF. The DNA for the CDR3 is TGTGCCAGCATGGGGAGGGGTGGGAACACTGAAGCTTTCTTT.

This clonotype was counted ten times or more. The chain uses TRBV28 and TRBJ2-7; 8 bases are shared with TRBD2. The CDR3 totals 14 residues. V lost 2 bases to trimming and J lost 5 bases; unmatched junction nucleotides: 5. Germline V gene sequence: CDR1 MDHEN, CDR2 SYDVKM. The CDR3 DNA follows: TGTGCCAGCAGTTTAGTCGGGAGGGCCCACGAGCAGTACTTC. This codes for CASSLVGRAHEQYF.

This clonotype has ten or more counts. V is TRBV7-2 and J is TRBJ2-3; 8 bases align to TRBD2. Trimming at V came to 9 bases and at J to 0 bases, leaving 8 bases not matched to a gene. This CDR3 has 15 amino acids. CDR1 and CDR2 (germline): SGHTA, FQGNSA. CDR3 protein: CARSSLAASTDTQYF. CDR3 DNA sequence: TGTGCCAGATCGTCACTAGCGGCCAGCACAGATACGCAGTATTTT.

This clonotype has a handful of counts. The chain has TRBV29-1 and TRBJ2-5, with D unresolved. The germline V gene has CDR1 SQVTM and CDR2 ANQGSEA. This CDR3 region has 10 residues. Trimming took 0 bases from V and 4 from J, leaving 0 bases between them. Here the CDR3 reads CSVEEETQYF. Written as DNA, the CDR3 is TGCAGCGTTGAAGAAGAGACCCAGTACTTC.

This clonotype showed up just a few times. CDR3 sequence reads: CASARTSGSFETQYF. CDR3 in DNA: TGTGCCAGCGCAAGGACTAGCGGGAGTTTCGAGACCCAGTACTTC. This chain connects TRBV14 to TRBJ2-5; TRBD2 matches at 13 bases. The CDR3 contains 15 residues. CDR1 is SGHDN and CDR2 is FVKESK in the germline V gene. V lost 8 bases, J lost 5 bases, and 8 bases stayed unmatched. Supplemented by reference TRBV14 and TRBJ2-5, the full variable domain reads EAGVTQFPSHSVIEKGQTVTLRCDPISGHDNLYWYRRVMGKEIKFLLHFVKESKQDESGMPNNRFLAERTGGTYSTLKVQPAELEDSGVYFCASARTSGSFETQYFGPGTRLLVL.

A few counts support this clonotype. This may be a read error: a much more frequent sequence differs by one nucleotide. The J gene is TRBJ2-1, the V gene TRBV6-2 or TRBV6-3, with 8 nucleotides matching TRBD2. After removal of 3 bases from V and 0 bases from J, the junction contained 1 base not matched to a gene. From germline, CDR1 is MNHEY and CDR2 SVGEGT. There are 15 residues in the CDR3. The CDR3 spells CASSYSGISYNEQFF. In DNA form, the CDR3 reads TGTGCCAGCAGTTATAGCGGGATCTCCTACAATGAGCAGTTCTTC.

This clonotype was detected many times. V is TRBV5-1 and J is TRBJ2-7; 9 bases line up with TRBD1. Germline V gives CDR1 SGHRS, CDR2 YFSETQ. The CDR3 is 15 residues long. Losses at the gene ends were 6 bases for V and 4 bases for J; bases not matched to a gene: 11. CDR3: CASTLGDREVYEQYF. CDR3 DNA: TGCGCCAGCACATTGGGGGACAGGGAAGTTTACGAGCAGTACTTC.

The chain uses TRBV4-1 and TRBJ2-4, with 9 bases matching TRBD2. This CDR3 is 15 amino acids long. J lost 7 bases, V lost 0 bases, and 4 bases had no gene match. CDR1 is MGHRA and CDR2 is YSYEKL in the germline V gene. Here the CDR3 reads CASSQDKAGGNIQYF. CDR3 nucleotide sequence: TGCGCCAGCAGCCAAGATAAGGCGGGAGGGAACATTCAGTACTTC.

This chain joins TRBV4-2 and TRBJ2-3; no firm D call. The ends were cut back, 0 bases at V and 2 bases at J, with 12 bases in the middle. Looked up from germline, CDR1 is LGHNA and CDR2 is YNFKEQ. The CDR3 runs to 16 residues. The CDR3 sequence is CASSQESEKVTDTQYF. The CDR3 bases are TGTGCCAGCAGCCAAGAATCCGAGAAAGTCACAGATACGCAGTATTTT.

This clonotype appeared a few times. The chain employs TRBV6-1 and TRBJ1-1; D unclear. Looked up from germline, CDR1 is MNHNS and CDR2 is SASEGT. This CDR3 has 12 residues. Trimming took 8 bases from V and 8 from J, leaving 15 bases between them. CDR3 amino acids: CASGRTSNEAFF. For the CDR3, the DNA is TGTGCCAGCGGGAGGACGTCGAACGAAGCTTTCTTT.

This clonotype was detected ten times or more. A junction end diverges from the germline sequence, so it may reflect a read error. The chain has TRBV27 and TRBJ2-7; 11 bases fit TRBD1. Germline V CDR1 and CDR2: MNHEY, SMNVEV (reference sequence). The CDR3 contains 15 residues. Here the CDR3 DNA reads TGTGCCAGCAGTCTATCTCGGGACAGGGGGGACGAGCAGTACTTC. It encodes CASSLSRDRGDEQYF.